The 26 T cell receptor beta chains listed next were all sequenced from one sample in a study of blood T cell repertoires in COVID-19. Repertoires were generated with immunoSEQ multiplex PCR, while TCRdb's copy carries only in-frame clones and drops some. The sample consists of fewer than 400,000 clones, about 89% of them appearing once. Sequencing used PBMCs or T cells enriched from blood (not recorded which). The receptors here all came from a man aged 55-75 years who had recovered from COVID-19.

The CDR3 DNA reads TGCGCCAGCAGCTTCGGGGACAGGCGGTCCTACGAGCAGTACTTC. Its translation is CASSFGDRRSYEQYF. The chain uses TRBV5-1 and TRBJ2-7; TRBD1 agrees at 8 bases. The CDR3 sequence is 15 residues long. Trimming took 2 bases from V and 1 from J; bases not matched to a gene: 5. Germline CDR1 is SGHRS and CDR2 is YFSETQ.

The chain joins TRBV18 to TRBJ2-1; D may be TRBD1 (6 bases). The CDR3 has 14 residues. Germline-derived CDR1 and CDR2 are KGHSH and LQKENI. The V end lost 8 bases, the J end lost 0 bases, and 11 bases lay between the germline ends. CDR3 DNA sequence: TGTGCCAGCCAGGGGACCAGCTCCTACAATGAGCAGTTCTTC. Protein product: CASQGTSSYNEQFF.

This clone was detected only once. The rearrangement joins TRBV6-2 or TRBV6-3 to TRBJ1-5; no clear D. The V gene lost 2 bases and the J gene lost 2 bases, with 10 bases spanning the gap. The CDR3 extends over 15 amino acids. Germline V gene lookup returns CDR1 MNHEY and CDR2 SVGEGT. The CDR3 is CASSYEGGGNQPQHF. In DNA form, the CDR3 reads TGTGCCAGCAGTTACGAGGGTGGTGGCAATCAGCCCCAGCATTTT.

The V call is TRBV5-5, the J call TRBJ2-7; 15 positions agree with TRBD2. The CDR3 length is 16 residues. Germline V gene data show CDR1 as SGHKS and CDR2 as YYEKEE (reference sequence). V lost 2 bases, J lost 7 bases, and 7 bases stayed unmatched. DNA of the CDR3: TGTGCCAGCAGCTTTTCTCCGGGACTAGCGGGAGGTGAGCAGTACTTC. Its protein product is CASSFSPGLAGGEQYF.

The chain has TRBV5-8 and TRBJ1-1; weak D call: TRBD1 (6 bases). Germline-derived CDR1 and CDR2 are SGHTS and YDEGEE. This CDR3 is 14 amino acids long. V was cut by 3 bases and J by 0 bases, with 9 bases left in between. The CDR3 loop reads CASSYRALNTEAFF. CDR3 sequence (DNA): TGTGCCAGCAGCTACAGGGCCTTGAACACTGAAGCTTTCTTT.

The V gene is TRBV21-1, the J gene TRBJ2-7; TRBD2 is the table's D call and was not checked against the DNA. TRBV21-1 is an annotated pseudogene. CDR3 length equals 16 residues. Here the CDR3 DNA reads TGTGCCAGCAGCAAACTGCTAGCGGGAGGCCCCCGCGAGCAGTACTTC. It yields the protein CASSKLLAGGPREQYF.

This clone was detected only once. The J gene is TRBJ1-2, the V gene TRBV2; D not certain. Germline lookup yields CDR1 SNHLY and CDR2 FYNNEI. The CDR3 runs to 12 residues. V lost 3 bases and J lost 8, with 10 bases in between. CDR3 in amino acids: CASSDSSGGYTF. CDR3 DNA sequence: TGTGCCAGCAGTGATAGCTCTGGGGGCTACACCTTC. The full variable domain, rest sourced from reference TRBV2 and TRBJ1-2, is EPEVTQTPSHQVTQMGQEVILRCVPISNHLYFYWYRQILGQKVEFLVSFYNNEISEKSEIFDDQFSVERPDGSNFTLKIRSTKLEDSAMYFCASSDSSGGYTFGSGTRLTVV.

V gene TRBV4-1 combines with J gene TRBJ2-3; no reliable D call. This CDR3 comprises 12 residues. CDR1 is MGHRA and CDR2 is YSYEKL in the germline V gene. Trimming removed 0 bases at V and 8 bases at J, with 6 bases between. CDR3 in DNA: TGCGCCAGCAGCCAAGATCCAGGTACGCAGTATTTT. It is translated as CASSQDPGTQYF.

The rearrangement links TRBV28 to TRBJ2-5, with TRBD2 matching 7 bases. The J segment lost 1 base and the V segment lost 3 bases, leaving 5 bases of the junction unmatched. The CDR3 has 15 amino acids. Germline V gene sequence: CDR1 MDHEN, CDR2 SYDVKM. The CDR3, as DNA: TGTGCCAGCAGTTTTGCGGGAGTCAGCCAAGAGACCCAGTACTTC. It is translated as CASSFAGVSQETQYF. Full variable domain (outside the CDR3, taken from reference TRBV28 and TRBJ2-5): DVKVTQSSRYLVKRTGEKVFLECVQDMDHENMFWYRQDPGLGLRLIYFSYDVKMKEKGDIPEGYSVSREKKERFSLILESASTNQTSMYLCASSFAGVSQETQYFGPGTRLLVL.

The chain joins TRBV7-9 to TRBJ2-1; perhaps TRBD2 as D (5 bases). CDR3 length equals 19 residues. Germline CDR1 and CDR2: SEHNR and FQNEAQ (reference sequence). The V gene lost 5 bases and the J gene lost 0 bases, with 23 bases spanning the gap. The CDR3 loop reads CASSRIPDSSHSSYNEQFF. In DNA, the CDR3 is TGTGCCAGCAGCCGGATTCCGGACTCCTCTCACAGCTCCTACAATGAGCAGTTCTTC. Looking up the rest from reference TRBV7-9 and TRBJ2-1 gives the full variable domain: DTGVSQNPRHKITKRGQNVTFRCDPISEHNRLYWYRQTLGQGPEFLTYFQNEAQLEKSRLLSDRFSAERPKGSFSTLEIQRTEQGDSAMYLCASSRIPDSSHSSYNEQFFGPGTRLTVL.

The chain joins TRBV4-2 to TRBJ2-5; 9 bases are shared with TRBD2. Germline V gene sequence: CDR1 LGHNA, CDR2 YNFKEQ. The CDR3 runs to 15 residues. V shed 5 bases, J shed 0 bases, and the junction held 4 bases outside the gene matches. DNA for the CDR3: TGTGCCAGCAGCTGGCTAGCGGGGCACCAAGAGACCCAGTACTTC. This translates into CASSWLAGHQETQYF.

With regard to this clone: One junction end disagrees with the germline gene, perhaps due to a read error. CDR3 in amino acids: CASRLSIGEADTQYF. The CDR3 DNA follows: TGTGCTAGCAGGTTAAGTATCGGGGAGGCTGATACGCAGTATTTT. The V call is TRBV7-7, the J call TRBJ2-3; D perhaps matches TRBD2 (6 bases). Germline CDR1 reads SSHAT; CDR2 reads FNYEAQ (reference sequence). The CDR3 has 15 amino acids.

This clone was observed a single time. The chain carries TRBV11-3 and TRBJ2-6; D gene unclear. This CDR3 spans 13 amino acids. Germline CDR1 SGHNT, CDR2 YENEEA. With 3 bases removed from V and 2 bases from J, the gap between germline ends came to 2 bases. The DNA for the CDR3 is TGTGCCAGCAGCTTCGCTGGGGCCAACGTCCTGACTTTC. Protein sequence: CASSFAGANVLTF.

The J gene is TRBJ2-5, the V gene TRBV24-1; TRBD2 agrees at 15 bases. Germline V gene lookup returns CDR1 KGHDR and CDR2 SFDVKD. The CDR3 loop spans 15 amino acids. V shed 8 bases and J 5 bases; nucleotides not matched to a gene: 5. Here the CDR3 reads CATIGLAGGSETQYF. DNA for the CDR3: TGTGCCACCATCGGACTAGCGGGAGGGTCGGAGACCCAGTACTTC.

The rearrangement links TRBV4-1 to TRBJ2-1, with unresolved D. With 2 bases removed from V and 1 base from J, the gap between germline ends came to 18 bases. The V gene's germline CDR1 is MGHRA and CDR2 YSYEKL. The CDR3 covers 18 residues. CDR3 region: CASSQNKYELSSYNEQFF. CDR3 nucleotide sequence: TGCGCCAGCAGCCAAAATAAATATGAACTGAGTTCCTACAATGAGCAGTTCTTC.

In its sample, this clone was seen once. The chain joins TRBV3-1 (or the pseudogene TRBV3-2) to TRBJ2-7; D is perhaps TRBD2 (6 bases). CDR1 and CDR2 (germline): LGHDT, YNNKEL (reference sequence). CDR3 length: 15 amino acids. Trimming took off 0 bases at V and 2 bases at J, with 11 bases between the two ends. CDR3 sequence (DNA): TGTGCCAGCAGCCAAGAAACCCGGGGGACCTACGAGCAGTACTTC. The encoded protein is CASSQETRGTYEQYF.

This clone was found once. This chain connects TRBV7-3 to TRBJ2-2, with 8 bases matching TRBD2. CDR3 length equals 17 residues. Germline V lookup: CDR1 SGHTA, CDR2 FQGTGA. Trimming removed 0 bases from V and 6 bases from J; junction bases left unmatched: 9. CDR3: CASSLTSIAGLAGELFF. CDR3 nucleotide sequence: TGTGCCAGCAGCTTAACGTCAATAGCGGGACTGGCCGGGGAGCTGTTTTTT.

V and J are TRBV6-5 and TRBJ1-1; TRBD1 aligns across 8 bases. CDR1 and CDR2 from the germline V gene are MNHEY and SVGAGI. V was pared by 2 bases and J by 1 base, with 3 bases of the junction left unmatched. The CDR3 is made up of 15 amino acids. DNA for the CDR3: TGTGCCAGCAGTTACCGGGACAGGCGGAACACTGAAGCTTTCTTT. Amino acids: CASSYRDRRNTEAFF.

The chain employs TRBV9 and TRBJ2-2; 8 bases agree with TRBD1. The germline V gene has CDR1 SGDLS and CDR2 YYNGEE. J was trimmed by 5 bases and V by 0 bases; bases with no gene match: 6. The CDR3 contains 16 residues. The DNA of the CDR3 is TGTGCCAGCAGCGTAGACCCAGGGGGCGCAACCGGGGAGCTGTTTTTT. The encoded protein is CASSVDPGGATGELFF. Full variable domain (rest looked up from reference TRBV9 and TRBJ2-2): DSGVTQTPKHLITATGQRVTLRCSPRSGDLSVYWYQQSLDQGLQFLIQYYNGEERAKGNILERFSAQQFPDLHSELNLSSLELGDSALYFCASSVDPGGATGELFFGEGSRLTVL.

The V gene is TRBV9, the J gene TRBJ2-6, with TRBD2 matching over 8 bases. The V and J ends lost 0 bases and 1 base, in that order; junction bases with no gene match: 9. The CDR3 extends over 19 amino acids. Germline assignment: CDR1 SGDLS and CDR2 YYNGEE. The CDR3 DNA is TGTGCCAGCAGCGTAGGTTTAAGACTAGCGAGTTCTGGGGCCAACGTCCTGACTTTC. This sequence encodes CASSVGLRLASSGANVLTF.

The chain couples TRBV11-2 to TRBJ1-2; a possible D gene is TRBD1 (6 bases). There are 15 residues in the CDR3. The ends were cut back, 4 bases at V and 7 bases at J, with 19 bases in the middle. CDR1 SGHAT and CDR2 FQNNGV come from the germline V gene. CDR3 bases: TGTGCCAGCAGCTCGCCCTTGGGGGGGGCTTCTGGCTACACCTTC. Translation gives CASSSPLGGASGYTF.

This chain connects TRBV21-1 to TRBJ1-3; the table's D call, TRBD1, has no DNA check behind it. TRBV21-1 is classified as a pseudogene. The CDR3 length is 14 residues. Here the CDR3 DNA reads TGTGCCAGCAGCAGACAGGGCCTGTGCGACACCATATATTTT. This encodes CASSRQGLCDTIYF.

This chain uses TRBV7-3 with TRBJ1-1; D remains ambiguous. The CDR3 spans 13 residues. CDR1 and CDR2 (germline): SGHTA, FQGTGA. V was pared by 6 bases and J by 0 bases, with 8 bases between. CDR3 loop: CASSFTVNTEAFF. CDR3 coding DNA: TGTGCCAGCAGTTTTACAGTGAACACTGAAGCTTTCTTT.

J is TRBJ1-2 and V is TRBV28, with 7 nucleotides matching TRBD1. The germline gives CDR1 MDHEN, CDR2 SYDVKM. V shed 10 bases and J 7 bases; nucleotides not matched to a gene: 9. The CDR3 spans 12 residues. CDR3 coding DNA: TGTGCCACCTCTGAGGGGGCGGGTGGCTACACCTTC. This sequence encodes CATSEGAGGYTF.

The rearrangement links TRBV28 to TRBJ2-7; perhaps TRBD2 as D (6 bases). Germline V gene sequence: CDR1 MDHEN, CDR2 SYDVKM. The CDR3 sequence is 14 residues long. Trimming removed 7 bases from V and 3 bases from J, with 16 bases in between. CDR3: CASNVGGLSYEQYF. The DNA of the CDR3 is TGTGCCAGCAACGTTGGAGGGTTAAGCTACGAGCAGTACTTC. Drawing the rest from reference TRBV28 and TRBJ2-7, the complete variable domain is DVKVTQSSRYLVKRTGEKVFLECVQDMDHENMFWYRQDPGLGLRLIYFSYDVKMKEKGDIPEGYSVSREKKERFSLILESASTNQTSMYLCASNVGGLSYEQYFGPGTRLTVT.

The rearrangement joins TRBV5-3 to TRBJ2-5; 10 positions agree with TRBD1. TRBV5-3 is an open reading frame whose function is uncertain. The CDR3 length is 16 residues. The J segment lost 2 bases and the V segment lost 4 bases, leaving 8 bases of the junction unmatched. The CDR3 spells CARSPDPGQGQETQYF. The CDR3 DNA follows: TGTGCCAGAAGCCCAGACCCGGGACAGGGGCAAGAGACCCAGTACTTC.